This T cell receptor (beta chain) was captured by sequencing in a study of T cells in Graves' hyperthyroidism and ophthalmopathy. RNA transcripts were the template for amplifying TCR beta CDR3 regions. Carried out on the TCR CDR3, a first-round RT-PCR used the HTBI primer set. MiXCR, run by TCRdb on the multiplex PCR reads, gives a single entry per CDR3 protein. The repertoire holds 600,000 to 800,000 distinct CDR3 sequences, with under 45% as singletons. The trim removed 5 bases at V and 4 bases at J, leaving 3 bases unmatched. CDR3 size: 15 residues. In germline, CDR1 is ENHRY, CDR2 SYGVKD. Study results and caveats: A model of 13 V-J pairs discriminated ophthalmopathy from stable hyperthyroidism. Blood also showed most of the thyroid clonotypes that were expanded above 0.001.

A word on this clonotype: Its antigen is not identified.

Clinicians diagnosed patients from clinical symptoms, serum thyroxine and TRAb, thyroid ultrasound and orbital computed tomography. This TCR came from a woman aged 40 to 55 with Graves' hyperthyroidism. The sequencing sample was made of blood. This sequence joins TRBV10-3 and TRBJ2-2; TRBD2 agrees at 11 bases. CDR3 DNA sequence: TGTGCCATCAGTCCCCTAGCGGGGGGCACCGGGGAGCTGTTTTTT. It is translated as CAISPLAGGTGELFF.